A selection of T cell receptor beta chains follows, all from one sample in a study of blood T cells in healthy people across ages. TCRdb re-called the 5' RACE reads through MiXCR, storing one row per CDR3 protein. The sample contains 650,000 to 800,000 distinct CDR3 sequences, approximately 48% of which appear only once. Material: blood. These receptors all stem from a man between 60 and 70 years old in good health. The CDR3 runs from the conserved cysteine through the conserved F or W. The order of the fields is D gene, J gene, clone size, V gene, CDR3 length, CDR3 protein, CDR3 DNA. A D gene is named only where the DNA matches it firmly. The listing skips clone size in some rows; elsewhere it reads once, few, many or a size class.

NA	TRBJ2-7	NA	TRBV7-9	17	CASSLGSGPGSTYEQYF	TGTGCCAGCAGCTTAGGGTCCGGACCGGGGAGTACCTACGAGCAGTACTTC
TRBD1	TRBJ1-2	NA	TRBV28	12	CASGQVQGAYTF	TGTGCCAGCGGACAAGTACAGGGGGCGTACACCTTC
TRBD1	TRBJ1-4	few	TRBV20-1	14	CSARAGTGDEKLFF	TGCAGTGCTAGGGCCGGGACAGGGGATGAAAAACTGTTTTTT
NA	TRBJ2-4	once	TRBV7-2	15	CASSFTGQGVQEQYF	TGTGCCAGCAGCTTTACAGGCCAAGGAGTTCAAGAGCAGTACTTC
TRBD1	TRBJ2-1	NA	TRBV27	18	CASSFRAGGALMGNEQFF	TGTGCCAGCAGTTTTAGGGCAGGGGGTGCTCTCATGGGCAATGAGCAGTTCTTC
TRBD2	TRBJ2-6	few	TRBV4-1	19	CASSPGSPLGGLAANVLTF	TGCGCCAGCAGCCCCGGAAGTCCTTTGGGAGGGCTCGCGGCCAACGTCCTGACTTTC
NA	TRBJ2-1	NA	TRBV20-1	12	CSARVQGSEQFF	TGCAGTGCTAGAGTGCAGGGGAGTGAGCAGTTCTTC
NA	TRBJ2-7	few	TRBV10-3	19	CAISESAMGTQQTTYEQYF	TGTGCCATCAGTGAGTCAGCCATGGGGACACAACAAACTACCTACGAGCAGTACTTC
NA	TRBJ1-1	few	TRBV18	12	CASSPGQGGAFF	TGTGCCAGCTCACCTGGGCAGGGCGGTGCTTTCTTT
NA	TRBJ1-4	few	TRBV20-1	12	CSARGQGEKLFF	TGCAGTGCTAGAGGCCAGGGGGAAAAACTGTTTTTT
NA	TRBJ2-1	few	TRBV18	12	CASSPVVDEQFF	TGTGCCAGCTCACCGGTGGTTGATGAGCAGTTCTTC
TRBD2	TRBJ2-7	few	TRBV6-5	16	CASRAVSGGHSYGQYF	TGTGCCAGCAGGGCAGTTAGCGGGGGGCACTCCTACGGGCAGTACTTC
NA	TRBJ2-5	NA	TRBV4-3	16	CASSQRFAGTRETQYF	TGCGCCAGCAGCCAACGGTTTGCGGGAACCCGTGAGACCCAGTACTTC
NA	TRBJ2-2	many	TRBV20-1	14	CSAMGGANTGELFF	TGCAGTGCTATGGGGGGCGCGAACACCGGGGAGCTGTTTTTT
NA	TRBJ1-2	NA	TRBV20-1	13	CSASRQGSYGYTF	TGCAGTGCTAGTAGGCAGGGGAGCTATGGCTACACCTTC
TRBD1	TRBJ1-1	few	TRBV7-9	14	CASSHDRGWTEAFF	TGTGCCAGCAGCCATGACAGGGGGTGGACTGAAGCTTTCTTT
TRBD1	TRBJ2-7	few	TRBV5-5	15	CASSLEPGGRYEQYF	TGTGCCAGCAGCCTAGAGCCAGGGGGCAGGTACGAGCAGTACTTC
NA	TRBJ1-1	NA	TRBV5-1	15	CASSFVPVGNTEAFF	TGCGCCAGCAGCTTTGTTCCAGTTGGGAACACTGAAGCTTTCTTT
TRBD1	TRBJ2-1	NA	TRBV4-1	11	CASSHTGGQFF	TGCGCCAGCAGTCATACAGGGGGACAGTTCTTC
NA	TRBJ1-5	few	TRBV27	13	CASRRTANQPQHF	TGTGCCAGCAGACGGACTGCAAATCAGCCCCAGCATTTT
TRBD1	TRBJ2-1	few	TRBV9	15	CASSVAGGNRNEQFF	TGTGCCAGCAGCGTAGCAGGGGGTAATAGGAATGAGCAGTTCTTC
NA	TRBJ1-2	few	TRBV13	15	CASNPGGASRNGYTF	TGTGCCAGCAACCCGGGGGGGGCATCTAGAAATGGCTACACCTTC
NA	TRBJ1-2	few	TRBV6-5	13	CASSSSYFGGYTF	TGTGCCAGCAGTTCCTCTTACTTCGGCGGCTACACCTTC
NA	TRBJ1-1	few	TRBV12-3/TRBV12-4	11	CASSLMVEAFF	TGTGCCAGCAGTTTAATGGTTGAAGCTTTCTTT
NA	TRBJ2-1	NA	TRBV27	15	CASSPPYLIPNEQFF	TGTGCCAGCAGTCCACCTTACCTAATTCCCAATGAGCAGTTCTTC
TRBD1	TRBJ2-7	few	TRBV6-2/TRBV6-3	15	CASSDPGQGKREQYF	TGTGCCAGCAGTGACCCGGGACAGGGTAAAAGAGAGCAGTACTTC
NA	TRBJ2-3	NA	TRBV2	13	CASSGRYTDTQYF	TGTGCCAGCAGTGGGAGGTACACAGATACGCAGTATTTT
TRBD1	TRBJ2-1	NA	TRBV20-1	17	CSAAIKSLGQGYNEQFF	TGCAGTGCTGCTATAAAGAGCTTGGGACAGGGCTACAATGAGCAGTTCTTC
NA	TRBJ2-4	NA	TRBV6-2/TRBV6-3	13	CASSYSGLNIQYF	TGTGCCAGCAGTTACTCGGGACTAAACATTCAGTACTTC
NA	TRBJ1-5	NA	TRBV9	13	CASSGRIDQPQHF	TGTGCCAGCAGCGGGCGCATTGATCAGCCCCAGCATTTT
TRBD2	TRBJ2-3	NA	TRBV30	14	CAWSVSGGAYTQYF	TGTGCCTGGAGTGTAAGCGGGGGGGCCTATACGCAGTATTTT
NA	TRBJ2-7	NA	TRBV6-1	14	CASSEGSSPYEQYF	TGTGCCAGCAGTGAAGGAAGCAGCCCCTACGAGCAGTACTTC
NA	TRBJ2-7	few	TRBV5-8	14	CASNNEGEDYEQYF	TGTGCCAGCAACAACGAGGGGGAGGACTACGAGCAGTACTTC
NA	TRBJ2-2	NA	TRBV5-1	16	CTSSNFGTAIPGELFF	TGCACCAGCAGCAACTTCGGGACTGCGATCCCCGGGGAGCTGTTTTTT
NA	TRBJ2-6	NA	TRBV10-3	20	CAISERVSGAGSTGANVLTF	TGTGCCATCAGTGAGAGGGTGTCGGGGGCCGGGTCAACTGGGGCCAACGTCCTGACTTTC
NA	TRBJ2-5	NA	TRBV28	16	CASSPYRGGQRETQYF	TGTGCCAGCAGTCCATATCGCGGGGGACAGAGGGAGACCCAGTACTTC
NA	TRBJ2-5	few	TRBV24-1	15	CATSAAASTQETQYF	TGTGCCACCAGTGCGGCAGCGTCGACACAAGAGACCCAGTACTTC
TRBD2	TRBJ2-1	NA	TRBV4-3	19	CASSQDLGLAGDSYNEQFF	TGCGCCAGCAGCCAAGATCTCGGGCTAGCGGGGGACTCATACAATGAGCAGTTCTTC
TRBD1	TRBJ2-7	NA	TRBV27	14	CASSIQGVFYEQYF	TGTGCCAGCAGTATCCAGGGGGTCTTCTACGAGCAGTACTTC
NA	TRBJ2-7	NA	TRBV15	15	CATSRDLGGPHEQYF	TGTGCCACCAGCAGAGACCTCGGGGGCCCCCACGAGCAGTACTTC